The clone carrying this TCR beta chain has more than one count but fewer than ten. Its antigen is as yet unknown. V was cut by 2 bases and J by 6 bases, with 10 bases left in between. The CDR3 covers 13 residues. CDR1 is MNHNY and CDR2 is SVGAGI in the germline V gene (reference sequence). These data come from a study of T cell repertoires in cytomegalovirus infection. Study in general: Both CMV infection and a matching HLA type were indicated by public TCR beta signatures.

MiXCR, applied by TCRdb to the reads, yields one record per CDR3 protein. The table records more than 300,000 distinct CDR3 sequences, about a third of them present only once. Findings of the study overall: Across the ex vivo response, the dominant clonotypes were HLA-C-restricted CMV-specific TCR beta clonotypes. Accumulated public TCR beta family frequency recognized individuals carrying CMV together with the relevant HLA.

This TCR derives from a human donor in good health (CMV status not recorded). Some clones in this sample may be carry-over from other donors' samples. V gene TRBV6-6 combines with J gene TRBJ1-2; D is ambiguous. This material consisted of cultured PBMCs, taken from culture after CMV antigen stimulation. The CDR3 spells CASSYGVTNGYTF. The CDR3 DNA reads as TGTGCCAGCAGTTACGGAGTGACGAATGGCTACACCTTC.